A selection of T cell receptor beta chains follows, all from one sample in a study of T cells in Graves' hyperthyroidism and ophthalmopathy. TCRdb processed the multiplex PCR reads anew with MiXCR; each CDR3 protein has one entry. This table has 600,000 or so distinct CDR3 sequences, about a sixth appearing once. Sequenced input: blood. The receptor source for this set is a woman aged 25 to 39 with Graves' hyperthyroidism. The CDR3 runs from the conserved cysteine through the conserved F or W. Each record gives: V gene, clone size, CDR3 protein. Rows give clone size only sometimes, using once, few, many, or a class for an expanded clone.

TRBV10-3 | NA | CAISESTRGVDTEAFF
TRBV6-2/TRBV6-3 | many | CASSYTSLTSGRRGDEQFF
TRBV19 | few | CASSLGSDQPQHF
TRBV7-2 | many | CASSLGKGGKLFF
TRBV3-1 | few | CASTRTGLANEQFF
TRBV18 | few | CASSPGSGTDRGYTF
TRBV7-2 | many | CASSPLAGGYEQYF
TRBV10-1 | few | CASSAGLAGGDTQYF
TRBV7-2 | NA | CASSSWWGTDTQYF
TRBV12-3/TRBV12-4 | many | CASTDRAQPQHF
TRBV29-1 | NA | CSVVDTLPYEQYF
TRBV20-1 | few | CSATLDRVYGYTF
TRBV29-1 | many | CSVPMKGQTQYF
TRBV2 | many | CASSEERYNEQFF
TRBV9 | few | CASSVAKSGSSYEQYF
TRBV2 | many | CATTPGYNEQFF
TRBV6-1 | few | CASSEAGAYITEAFF
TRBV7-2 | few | CASSYLKYGTGDQPQHF
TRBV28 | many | CAITGDRQLGSYEQYF
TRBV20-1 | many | CSARDLAGSGETQYF
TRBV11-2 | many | CASSLTSPFYNEQFF
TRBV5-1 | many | CASSLQAASTDTQYF
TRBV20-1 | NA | CSARTPGHPGGDTEAFF
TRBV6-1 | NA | CASSRVQLSNQPQHF